The 20 T cell receptor beta chains given below trace back to one sample, sequenced in a study of cytomegalovirus exposure and HLA in healthy donors. PCR involved 60 Vbeta and 13 Jbeta primers. The method was immunoSEQ multiplex PCR; TCRdb's version includes in-frame clones alone and lacks a portion of them. The sample includes 250,000 or so clones, over 70% seen only once; the top ten take roughly 7.4%. Source material: PBMCs. The receptors originated from a woman aged 60-75 years in good health and CMV-seropositive.

This clone has more than one count but fewer than ten. The chain joins TRBV18 to TRBJ1-1; 8 nucleotides agree with TRBD1. V was clipped by 3 bases and J by 3 bases; unmatched bases: 0. This CDR3 has 13 amino acids. From germline, CDR1 is KGHSH and CDR2 LQKENI. The CDR3 coding sequence is TGTGCCAGCTCACCGGACAGGGACACTGAAGCTTTCTTT. This encodes CASSPDRDTEAFF.

As DNA, the CDR3 is TGTGCCAGCAGCTTTGAGACAGGGGTTGGAAACACCATATATTTT. Its translation is CASSFETGVGNTIYF. The genes are TRBV7-9 and TRBJ1-3; 8 bases line up with TRBD1. Trimming removed 3 bases from V and 3 bases from J; junction bases left unmatched: 4. This CDR3 spans 15 amino acids. Germline values: CDR1 SEHNR, CDR2 FQNEAQ (reference sequence). Looking up the rest from reference TRBV7-9 and TRBJ1-3 gives the full variable domain: DTGVSQNPRHKITKRGQNVTFRCDPISEHNRLYWYRQTLGQGPEFLTYFQNEAQLEKSRLLSDRFSAERPKGSFSTLEIQRTEQGDSAMYLCASSFETGVGNTIYFGEGSWLTVV.

V and J are TRBV4-1 and TRBJ2-3, with D maybe TRBD2 (5 bases). Trimming stripped 2 bases from V and 0 bases from J, with 12 bases between. The CDR3 contains 16 residues. Germline lookup yields CDR1 MGHRA and CDR2 YSYEKL. The CDR3 loop is CASSQSTGGSTDTQYF. CDR3 DNA: TGCGCCAGCAGCCAAAGTACCGGCGGGAGCACAGATACGCAGTATTTT.

The chain uses TRBV28 and TRBJ2-1, with TRBD2 identical over 14 bases. V lost 3 bases and J lost 9; bases outside the gene matches: 4. Germline CDR1 is MDHEN and CDR2 is SYDVKM. The CDR3 sequence is 15 residues long. DNA of the CDR3: TGTGCCAGCAGTTTTCCGGGACTAGCGGGAGCTGAGCAGTTCTTC. Protein product: CASSFPGLAGAEQFF.

This clone has a single count. The gene calls are TRBV5-1 and TRBJ2-6; 14 nucleotides agree with TRBD2. The length of the CDR3 is 18 residues. V shed 3 bases and J 3 bases; nucleotides not matched to a gene: 5. Germline V CDR1 and CDR2: SGHRS, YFSETQ. The CDR3 region has the DNA TGCGCCAGCAGCTCAGGGACTAGCGGGAGATTTGGGGCCAACGTCCTGACTTTC. Translated, it gives CASSSGTSGRFGANVLTF.

The V and J genes are TRBV5-4 and TRBJ2-7; D gene uncertain. The CDR3 has 14 residues. V gave up 7 bases and J gave up 0 bases, with 14 bases separating them. Looked up from germline, CDR1 is SGHNT and CDR2 is YYREEE (reference sequence). In DNA, the CDR3 is TGTGCCAGCCAGGTGTCCAGTGCCTCCTACGAGCAGTACTTC. Protein product: CASQVSSASYEQYF.

The chain recombines TRBV18 with TRBJ2-5; the match to TRBD2 covers 8 bases. Germline CDR1 KGHSH, CDR2 LQKENI. V lost 1 base and J lost 5; bases outside the gene matches: 9. There are 16 residues in the CDR3. In nucleotides, the CDR3 is TGTGCCAGCTCACCACTCCAAGCCACGGGAGGGGAGACCCAGTACTTC. Encoded protein: CASSPLQATGGETQYF. Full variable domain (rest looked up from reference TRBV18 and TRBJ2-5): NAGVMQNPRHLVRRRGQEARLRCSPMKGHSHVYWYRQLPEEGLKFMVYLQKENIIDESGMPKERFSAEFPKEGPSILRIQQVVRGDSAAYFCASSPLQATGGETQYFGPGTRLLVL.

This clone occurred once. The junction differs from germline at one of its ends, possibly a read error. The genes are TRBV7-9 and TRBJ1-5; 7 bases are shared with TRBD1. This CDR3 comprises 17 residues. Per the germline V gene, CDR1 is SEHNR and CDR2 is FQNEAQ (reference sequence). The CDR3 DNA sequence: TGTTCCAGCAGCTTAGTGGACAGGCCCCATAGCAATCAGCCCCAGCATTTT. Translated, it gives CSSSLVDRPHSNQPQHF.

The chain couples TRBV2 to TRBJ2-7, with D maybe TRBD2 (5 bases). Germline V gives CDR1 SNHLY, CDR2 FYNNEI. This CDR3 spans 13 amino acids. The V end lost 2 bases, the J end lost 3 bases, and 8 bases lay between the germline ends. CDR3 residues: CASSEIRGYEQYF. CDR3 bases: TGTGCCAGCAGTGAAATCCGGGGCTACGAGCAGTACTTC.

This clone has more than one count but fewer than ten. The CDR3 bases are TGTGCCAGCAGCTTCCTTGGGGGGGGTGGCTCCTACAATGAGCAGTTCTTC. It encodes CASSFLGGGGSYNEQFF. J is TRBJ2-1 and V is TRBV5-4, with 7 bases aligning to TRBD2. The germline CDR1 and CDR2 sequences are SGHNT and YYREEE (reference sequence). The CDR3 extends over 17 amino acids. The V and J ends lost 2 bases and 0 bases, in that order; junction bases with no gene match: 8.

The genes are TRBV9 and TRBJ2-2; 16 nucleotides line up with TRBD2. This CDR3 spans 19 amino acids. Germline values: CDR1 SGDLS, CDR2 YYNGEE. J gave up 4 bases and V 1 base, and 7 bases lay outside the gene matches. CDR3 coding DNA: TGTGCCAGCAGCGTAAGCCCGGGACTAGCGGGAGGGCCCACCGGGGAGCTGTTTTTT. This codes for CASSVSPGLAGGPTGELFF.

The gene calls are TRBV4-2 and TRBJ2-7; 8 bases align to TRBD2. Germline V lookup: CDR1 LGHNA, CDR2 YNFKEQ. The ends lost 0 bases at V and 4 bases at J; junction bases unmatched: 8. The CDR3 loop spans 16 amino acids. The CDR3 is CASSQDQGPSGYEQYF. The CDR3 DNA reads as TGTGCCAGCAGCCAAGATCAGGGGCCTAGCGGGTACGAGCAGTACTTC.

The genes are TRBV5-1 and TRBJ2-7, with 9 bases identical to TRBD1. This CDR3 has 15 residues. J lost 3 bases, V lost 0 bases, and 4 bases had no gene match. Germline V gene data show CDR1 as SGHRS and CDR2 as YFSETQ. CDR3 nucleotide sequence: TGCGCCAGCAGCTTGGAGGGGACAGGGAGCTACGAGCAGTACTTC. This encodes CASSLEGTGSYEQYF.

DNA of the CDR3: TGTGCCAGCTCACCACCGATGGCGGACACTGAAGCTTTCTTT. Residues: CASSPPMADTEAFF. V gene TRBV18 combines with J gene TRBJ1-1, with D unresolved. The CDR3 sequence is 14 residues long. CDR1 and CDR2 (germline): KGHSH, LQKENI. Trimming removed 0 bases from V and 3 bases from J, with 8 bases in between.

The V gene is TRBV6-1, the J gene TRBJ2-7; 7 bases fit TRBD2. Germline CDR1 is MNHNS and CDR2 is SASEGT. Trimming removed 0 bases from V and 4 bases from J; junction bases left unmatched: 3. The CDR3 loop spans 14 amino acids. CDR3 protein: CASSEALGGYEQYF. CDR3 nucleotides: TGTGCCAGCAGTGAAGCGCTCGGGGGGTACGAGCAGTACTTC.

This clone has a handful of counts. This chain joins TRBV6-6 and TRBJ1-1; no definite D call. The germline V gene has CDR1 MNHNY and CDR2 SVGAGI (reference sequence). With 7 bases removed from V and 4 bases from J, the gap between germline ends came to 10 bases. CDR3 size: 12 residues. The CDR3 loop reads CASTHDITEAFF. For the CDR3, the DNA is TGTGCCAGCACCCACGACATCACTGAAGCTTTCTTT.

The gene calls are TRBV5-4 and TRBJ1-3; D is undetermined. Germline loops: CDR1 SGHNT, CDR2 YYREEE (reference sequence). Trimming shortened V by 4 bases and J by 0 bases, and 14 bases separated the two germline ends. The CDR3 spans 16 residues. The CDR3 nucleotides are TGTGCCAGCAGCCTTGTCCCACTCCGCTCTGGAAACACCATATATTTT. Translated, it gives CASSLVPLRSGNTIYF. Filled out from reference TRBV5-4 and TRBJ1-3, the complete variable domain reads ETGVTQSPTHLIKTRGQQVTLRCSSQSGHNTVSWYQQALGQGPQFIFQYYREEENGRGNFPPRFSGLQFPNYSSELNVNALELDDSALYLCASSLVPLRSGNTIYFGEGSWLTVV.

Worth noting for this clone: Its ends do not fully match the called genes, so a read error is possible. The V call is TRBV5-1, the J call TRBJ1-2, with 7 bases that match TRBD1. CDR1 and CDR2 (germline): SGHRS, YFSETQ. This CDR3 comprises 16 residues. Here the CDR3 reads CASRLGTDSFNYGYTF. CDR3 in DNA: TGCGCCAGCAGATTGGGGACAGATAGTTTTAACTATGGCTACACCTTC.

This clone was observed a few times. The junction differs from germline at one of its ends, possibly a read error. V usage is TRBV7-9 and J usage is TRBJ2-1; D might be TRBD2 (7 bases). Germline CDR1 SEHNR, CDR2 FQNEAQ (reference sequence). This CDR3 spans 17 amino acids. This chain's CDR3 is CSSSSEGGRGTYNEQFF. The CDR3 nucleotides read TGTTCCAGCAGCTCCGAGGGGGGGCGAGGTACCTACAATGAGCAGTTCTTC.

This clone was seen only a few times. This sequence joins TRBV5-6 and TRBJ2-5; a possible D gene is TRBD2 (6 bases). V was clipped by 4 bases and J by 1 base, with 8 bases between them. From germline, CDR1 is SGHDT and CDR2 YYEEEE. CDR3 length equals 13 residues. Here the CDR3 reads CASSPGLQETQYF. The CDR3, as DNA: TGTGCCAGCAGCCCGGGACTCCAAGAGACCCAGTACTTC.